A selection of T cell receptor beta chains follows, all from one sample in a study of blood T cell repertoires in COVID-19. TCRdb's copy holds only in-frame clones and misses some; the assay was immunoSEQ multiplex PCR. Of about 82,000 clones detected, around 82% appear once; the ten largest clones hold approximately 15%. Sequenced material: peripheral blood. These TCRs come from a woman aged 55-75 years with acute or convalescent COVID-19. Each CDR3 is given with its conserved first and last residue. The D gene is left open where the match is weak. Not every row has a clone size; where given, it reads once, few, many or a size class.

>NA|TRBD1|TRBJ1-2|TRBV19
TGTGCCAGTAGCGACATACTACAGGGGGCAAGATCAAATGGCTACACCTTC
CASSDILQGARSNGYTF
>NA|NA|TRBJ2-7|TRBV3-1/TRBV3-2
TGTGCCAGCGGGGACTTCCAGTCCTACGAGCAGTACTTC
CASGDFQSYEQYF
>NA|TRBD1|TRBJ1-4|TRBV27
TGTGCCAGCAGTTTAAGGACAGGTGAAAAACTGTTTTTT
CASSLRTGEKLFF
>few|NA|TRBJ1-6|TRBV9
TGTGCCAGCAGCCCCCGCTCTGGGGGGAATTCACCCCTCCACTTT
CASSPRSGGNSPLHF
>NA|NA|TRBJ1-4|TRBV23-1
TGCGCCAGCAGTCAATCGAAAGTGGGGGGACGGTCCTGGGGAAATGAAAAACTGTTTTTT
CASSQSKVGGRSWGNEKLFF
>NA|NA|TRBJ2-7|TRBV21-1
TGTGCCAGCAGCAGGGACAGGGGTTACGAGCAGTACTTC
CASSRDRGYEQYF
>NA|TRBD1|TRBJ2-5|TRBV11-3
TGTGCCAGCAGCTTTAACAGGGGGCGCTCCGAGACCCAGTACTTC
CASSFNRGRSETQYF
>NA|NA|TRBJ1-5|TRBV5-1
TGCGCCAGCAGTCTTGATAGTTATAGCAATCAGCCCCAGCATTTT
CASSLDSYSNQPQHF
>NA|NA|TRBJ1-6|TRBV7-8
TGTGCCAGCAGCGTCCGAGGGGGAGACTATAATTCACCCCTCCACTTT
CASSVRGGDYNSPLHF
>NA|NA|TRBJ2-4|TRBV6-5
TGTGCCAGCAGTTACGGGGGGGCAGGGGCAAACATTCAGTACTTC
CASSYGGAGANIQYF
>NA|NA|TRBJ2-6|TRBV19
TGTGCCAGTCGACAGGTGGCGGGGGCCAACGTCCTGACTTTC
CASRQVAGANVLTF
>NA|NA|TRBJ2-7|TRBV5-8
TGTGCCAGCAGACGAATTCCGGGCCCAGGAGGGAACGAGCAGTACTTC
CASRRIPGPGGNEQYF
>NA|NA|TRBJ2-1|TRBV6-5
TGTGCCAGCAGGGCTGTGAGGGAAAATGAGCAGTTCTTC
CASRAVRENEQFF
>NA|TRBD1|TRBJ2-7|TRBV11-2
TGTGCCAGCAGCATACAACCGGGACAGGGTTACGAGCAGTACTTC
CASSIQPGQGYEQYF
>NA|TRBD1|TRBJ2-1|TRBV7-6
TGTGCCAGCAGCTTAGGGATAGGACAGGGGCAATACAATGAGCAGTTCTTC
CASSLGIGQGQYNEQFF
>NA|NA|TRBJ1-5|TRBV4-1
TGCGCCAGCAGCCAAGCCCCCCGCCAGGGCAATCAGCCCCAGCATTTT
CASSQAPRQGNQPQHF
>NA|NA|TRBJ1-1|TRBV21-1
TGTGCCAGCAGCAAATGCCGGCAGGGGACTGAAGCTTTCTTT
CASSKCRQGTEAFF
>NA|TRBD2|TRBJ2-5|TRBV19
TGTGCCAGTAGTACTAGCGGGGAAGAGACCCAGTACTTC
CASSTSGEETQYF
>NA|NA|TRBJ1-2|TRBV13
TGTGCCAGCAGCCCAGAGGCTGCGGGCAGGTTCGGCTACACCTTC
CASSPEAAGRFGYTF
>NA|TRBD1|TRBJ2-7|TRBV5-1
TGCGCCAGCAGCCGGGGACAGGCTTACTACGAGCAGTACTTC
CASSRGQAYYEQYF
>NA|NA|TRBJ1-5|TRBV3-1/TRBV3-2
TGTGCCAGCAGCCAAAGACTCCCAGATAGCAATCAGCCCCAGCATTTT
CASSQRLPDSNQPQHF
>NA|TRBD2|TRBJ2-1|TRBV5-6
TGTGCCAGCAGCTTTAGCGGGGGGGCCTACAATGAGCAGTTCTTC
CASSFSGGAYNEQFF
>NA|TRBD2|TRBJ2-1|TRBV5-6
TGTGCCAGCAGCCCGCTGGGGGGGGGTCCCTACAATGAGCAGTTCTTC
CASSPLGGGPYNEQFF
>NA|NA|TRBJ2-1|TRBV5-8
TGTGCCAGCAGCCGGACTCCGGGGATGTTCTTC
CASSRTPGMFF